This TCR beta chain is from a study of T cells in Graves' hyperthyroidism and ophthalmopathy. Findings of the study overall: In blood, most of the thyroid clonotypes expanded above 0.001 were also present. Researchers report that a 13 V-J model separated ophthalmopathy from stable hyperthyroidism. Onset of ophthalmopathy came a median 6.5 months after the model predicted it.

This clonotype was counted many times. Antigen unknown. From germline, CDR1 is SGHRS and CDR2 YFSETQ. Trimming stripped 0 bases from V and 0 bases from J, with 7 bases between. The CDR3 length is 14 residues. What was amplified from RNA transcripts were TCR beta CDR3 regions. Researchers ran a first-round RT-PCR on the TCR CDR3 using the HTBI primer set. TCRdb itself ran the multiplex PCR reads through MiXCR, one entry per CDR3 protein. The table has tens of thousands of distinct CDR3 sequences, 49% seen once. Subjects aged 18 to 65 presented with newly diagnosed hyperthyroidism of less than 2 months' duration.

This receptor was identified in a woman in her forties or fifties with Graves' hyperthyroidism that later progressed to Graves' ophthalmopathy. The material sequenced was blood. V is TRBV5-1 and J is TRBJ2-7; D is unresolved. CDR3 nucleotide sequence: TGCGCCAGCAGCTTGGGCGATAGCTCCTACGAGCAGTACTTC. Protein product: CASSLGDSSYEQYF.